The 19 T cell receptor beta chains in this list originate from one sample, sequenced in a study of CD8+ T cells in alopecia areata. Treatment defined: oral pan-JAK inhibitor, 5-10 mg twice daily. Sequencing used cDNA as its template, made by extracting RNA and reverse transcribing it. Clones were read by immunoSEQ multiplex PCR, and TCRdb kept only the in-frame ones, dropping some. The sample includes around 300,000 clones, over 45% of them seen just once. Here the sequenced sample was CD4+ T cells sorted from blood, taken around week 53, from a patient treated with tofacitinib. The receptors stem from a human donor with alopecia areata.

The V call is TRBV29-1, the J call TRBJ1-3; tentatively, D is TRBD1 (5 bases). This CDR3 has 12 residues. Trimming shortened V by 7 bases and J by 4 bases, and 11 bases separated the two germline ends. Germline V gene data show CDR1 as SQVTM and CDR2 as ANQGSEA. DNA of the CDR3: TGCAGCGCTTGGGGGTCCGGAAACACCATATATTTT. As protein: CSAWGSGNTIYF.

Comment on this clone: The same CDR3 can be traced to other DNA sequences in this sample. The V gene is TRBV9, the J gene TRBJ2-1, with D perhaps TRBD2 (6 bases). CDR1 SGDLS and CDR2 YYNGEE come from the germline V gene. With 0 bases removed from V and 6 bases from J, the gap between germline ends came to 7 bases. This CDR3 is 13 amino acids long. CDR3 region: CASSVGSGNEQFF. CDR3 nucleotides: TGTGCCAGCAGCGTAGGTAGCGGCAATGAGCAGTTCTTC.

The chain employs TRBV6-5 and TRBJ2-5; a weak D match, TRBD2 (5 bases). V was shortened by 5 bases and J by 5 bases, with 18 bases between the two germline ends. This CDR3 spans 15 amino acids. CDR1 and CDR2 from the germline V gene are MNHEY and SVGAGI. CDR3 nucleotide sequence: TGTGCCAGCAGTGCTGGTCTAGCTCGATTTGAGACCCAGTACTTC. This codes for CASSAGLARFETQYF.

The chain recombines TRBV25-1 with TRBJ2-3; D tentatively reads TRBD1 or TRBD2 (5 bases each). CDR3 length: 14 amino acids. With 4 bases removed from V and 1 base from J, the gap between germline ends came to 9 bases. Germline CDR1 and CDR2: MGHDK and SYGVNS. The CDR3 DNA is TGTGCCAGCAGTGGGGGGAGCGGCACAGATACGCAGTATTTT. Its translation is CASSGGSGTDTQYF.

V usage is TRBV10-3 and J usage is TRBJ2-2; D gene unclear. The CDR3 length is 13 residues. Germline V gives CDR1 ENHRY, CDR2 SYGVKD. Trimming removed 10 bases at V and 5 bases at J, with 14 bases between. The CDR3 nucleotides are TGTGCCAGCAAACACTGGGGAACCGGGGAGCTGTTTTTT. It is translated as CASKHWGTGELFF.

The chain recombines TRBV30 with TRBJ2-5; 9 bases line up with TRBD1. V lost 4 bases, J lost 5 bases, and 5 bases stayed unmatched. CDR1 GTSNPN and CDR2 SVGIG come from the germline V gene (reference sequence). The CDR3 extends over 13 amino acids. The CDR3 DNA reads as TGTGCCTGGACGCAAGGACAGGGGGAGACCCAGTACTTC. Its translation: CAWTQGQGETQYF.

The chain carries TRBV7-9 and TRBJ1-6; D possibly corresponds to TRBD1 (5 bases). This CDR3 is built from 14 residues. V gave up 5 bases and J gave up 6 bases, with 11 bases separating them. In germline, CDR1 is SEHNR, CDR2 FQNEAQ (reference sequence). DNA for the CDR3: TGTGCCAGCAGCCAGGCGGGGGTTAATTCACCCCTCCACTTT. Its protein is CASSQAGVNSPLHF. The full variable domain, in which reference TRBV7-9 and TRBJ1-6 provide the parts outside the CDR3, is DTGVSQNPRHKITKRGQNVTFRCDPISEHNRLYWYRQTLGQGPEFLTYFQNEAQLEKSRLLSDRFSAERPKGSFSTLEIQRTEQGDSAMYLCASSQAGVNSPLHFGNGTRLTVT.

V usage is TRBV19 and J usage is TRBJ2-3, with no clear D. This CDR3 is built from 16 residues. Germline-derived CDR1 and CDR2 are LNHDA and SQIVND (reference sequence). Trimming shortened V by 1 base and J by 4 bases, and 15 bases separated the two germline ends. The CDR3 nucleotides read TGTGCCAGTAGTATAGTTAACACTCCGGTGGCAGATACGCAGTATTTT. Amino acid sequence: CASSIVNTPVADTQYF.

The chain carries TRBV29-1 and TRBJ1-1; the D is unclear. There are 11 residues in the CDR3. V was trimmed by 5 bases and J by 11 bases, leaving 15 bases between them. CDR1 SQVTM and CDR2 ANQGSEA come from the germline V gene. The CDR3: CSVLFAGLAFF. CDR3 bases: TGCAGCGTTCTTTTTGCAGGCTTGGCTTTCTTT.

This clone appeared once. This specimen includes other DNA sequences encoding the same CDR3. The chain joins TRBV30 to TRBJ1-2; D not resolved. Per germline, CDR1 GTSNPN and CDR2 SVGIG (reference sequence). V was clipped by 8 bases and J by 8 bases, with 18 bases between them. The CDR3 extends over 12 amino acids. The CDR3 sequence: CAREEGFGGYTF. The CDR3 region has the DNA TGTGCCCGAGAGGAGGGTTTTGGGGGCTACACCTTC.

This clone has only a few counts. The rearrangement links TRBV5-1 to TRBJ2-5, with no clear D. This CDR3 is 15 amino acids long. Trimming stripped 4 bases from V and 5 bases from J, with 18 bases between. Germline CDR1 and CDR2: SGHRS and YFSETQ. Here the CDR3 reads CASSPGRTLGETQYF. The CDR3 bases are TGCGCCAGCAGCCCCGGAAGGACCCTGGGGGAGACCCAGTACTTC.

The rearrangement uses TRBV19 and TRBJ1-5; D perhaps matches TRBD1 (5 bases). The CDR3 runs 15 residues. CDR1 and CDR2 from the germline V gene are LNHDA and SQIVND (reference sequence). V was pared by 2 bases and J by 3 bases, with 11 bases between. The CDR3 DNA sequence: TGTGCCAGTAGTATACGTCGACAGTACAATCAGCCCCAGCATTTT. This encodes CASSIRRQYNQPQHF.

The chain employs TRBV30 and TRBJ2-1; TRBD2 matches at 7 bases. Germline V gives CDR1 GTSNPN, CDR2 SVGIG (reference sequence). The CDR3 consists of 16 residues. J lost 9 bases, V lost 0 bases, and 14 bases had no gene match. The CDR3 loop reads CAWSVGWGITGGEQFF. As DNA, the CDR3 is TGTGCCTGGAGTGTCGGATGGGGGATTACGGGAGGTGAGCAGTTCTTC.

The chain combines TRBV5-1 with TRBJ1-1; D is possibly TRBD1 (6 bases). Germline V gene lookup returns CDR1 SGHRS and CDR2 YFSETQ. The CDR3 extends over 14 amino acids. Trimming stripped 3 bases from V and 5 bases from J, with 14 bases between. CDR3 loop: CASSSAGDGTEAFF. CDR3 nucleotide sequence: TGCGCCAGCAGCTCCGCAGGGGACGGAACTGAAGCTTTCTTT. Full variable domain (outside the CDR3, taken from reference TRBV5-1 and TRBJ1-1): KAGVTQTPRYLIKTRGQQVTLSCSPISGHRSVSWYQQTPGQGLQFLFEYFSETQRNKGNFPGRFSGRQFSNSRSEMNVSTLELGDSALYLCASSSAGDGTEAFFGQGTRLTVV.

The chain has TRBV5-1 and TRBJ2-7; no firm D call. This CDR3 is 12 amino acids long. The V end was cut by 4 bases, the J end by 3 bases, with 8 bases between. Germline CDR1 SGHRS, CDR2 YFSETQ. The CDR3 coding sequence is TGCGCCAGCAGCAAAGGTGGCTACGAGCAGTACTTC. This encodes CASSKGGYEQYF.

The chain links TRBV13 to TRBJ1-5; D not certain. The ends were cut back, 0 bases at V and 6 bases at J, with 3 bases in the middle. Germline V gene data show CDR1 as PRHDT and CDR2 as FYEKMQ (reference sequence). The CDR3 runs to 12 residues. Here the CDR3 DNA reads TGTGCCAGCAGCTTAGGCTTTCAGCCCCAGCATTTT. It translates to CASSLGFQPQHF.

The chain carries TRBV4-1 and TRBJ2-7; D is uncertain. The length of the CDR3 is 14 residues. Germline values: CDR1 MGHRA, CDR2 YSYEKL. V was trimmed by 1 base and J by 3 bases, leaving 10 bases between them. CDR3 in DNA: TGCGCCAGCAGCCAAGTCGTCTCGCGCTACGAGCAGTACTTC. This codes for CASSQVVSRYEQYF.

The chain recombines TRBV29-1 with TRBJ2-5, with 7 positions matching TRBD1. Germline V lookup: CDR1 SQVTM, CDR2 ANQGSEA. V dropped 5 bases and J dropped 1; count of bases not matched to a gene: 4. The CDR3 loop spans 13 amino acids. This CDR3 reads CSVLRDSQETQYF. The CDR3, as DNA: TGCAGCGTTCTACGGGACAGCCAAGAGACCCAGTACTTC.

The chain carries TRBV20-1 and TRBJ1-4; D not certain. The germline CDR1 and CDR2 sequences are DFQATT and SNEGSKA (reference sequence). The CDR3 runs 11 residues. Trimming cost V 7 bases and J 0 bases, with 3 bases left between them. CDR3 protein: CSVTTNEKLFF. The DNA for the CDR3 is TGCAGTGTCACAACTAATGAAAAACTGTTTTTT.